The source of this TCR beta chain is a study of shared clonotypes between healthy human individuals (dated by TCRdb to 2018 to 2021). At the level of the whole study: Three men and a couple of women, aged 18 to 49 years, made up the cohort. For each donor, three plates each were used for CD4 naive and CD4 memory, two plates were used for CD8 naive, and one plate was used for CD8 memory. Blood TCR repertoires of roughly five healthy adults were deeply sequenced to estimate repertoire size and the extent of clonotype sharing between individuals. To increase sequencing depth and limit assay-specific biases, different laboratories used diverse techniques to prepare libraries and sequence TCR repertoires. Each donor's leukapheresis produced roughly between about 0.9 and 9.5 billion PBMCs. Summary of the overall study and its limitations: Higher generation probabilities were observed for clonotypes shared by all four sorted-subset donors than for non-shared clonotypes. Because the study included only a small number of donors, the genetic and exposure-history diversity represented was limited. Around 5.4% of naive CD4, 3.5% of naive CD8, approximately 2.2% of memory CD4, and about 0.4% of memory CD8 clonotypes were shared across several donors. Estimated clonotype richness was generally larger for naive than for memory subsets. Sampling was limited to blood, and TCR repertoires in tissue likely differ from TCR repertoires in blood. Rarefaction of sorted-subset datasets indicated incomplete sequencing despite the large sequencing depth. Based on pairwise subsampling, the degree of clonotype sharing among donors was expected to be affected by sequencing depth.

Worth noting for this clone: The antigen this receptor binds is unknown. No qualities accompany the bases; no much larger clone lies one base away.

The donors were healthy, HIV-negative adults who had no recently reported acute infections or vaccinations. All donors were Caucasian adults living in Nashville, Tennessee, USA. Magnetic negative selection was used to enrich CD4+ T cells, after which naive cells were positively selected on CD45RA and the negative fraction became the memory subset. Blood was collected by leukapheresis, and PBMCs were isolated by Ficoll-Histopaque density gradient centrifugation and then cryopreserved in liquid nitrogen vapor phase. Purity and quantity of every magnetically sorted T cell population were checked by analytical flow cytometry. From each sorted fraction, genomic DNA was isolated and quantified by UV absorbance on a Nanodrop 2000c. Taken from cysteine to phenylalanine, the CDR3 has 11 residues. Only the CDR3 DNA is retained, 33 bases long and in frame from the first base. V gives up 0 bases and J gives up 6 bases, and the segment between their germline ends measures 5 bases. Based on the germline V gene (reference sequence), the CDR1 and CDR2 sequences are GTSNPN and SVGIG.

TCR CDR3 regions were amplified from genomic DNA by multiplex PCR using the deep immunoSEQ assay. Extracted genomic DNA from each cell subset was distributed evenly across all wells of several immunoSEQ 96-well plates, and each plate was treated as a replicate. For sorted subsets, around 200 ng genomic DNA, equal to about 30,000 T cell genomes, was loaded into each replicate PCR. Purified libraries were measured with a Qubit 3.0 fluorometer, size-checked on a Bioanalyzer 2100, and measured again with the KAPA Library Quantification kit. Every immunoSEQ 96-well plate was sequenced on a dedicated single-read 150-cycle Illumina NextSeq 550 flow cell. The authors processed their data as follows. Because the immunoSEQ output included only junctional sequences and no quality scores, the filtering could not be the same as the filtering used for full-length reads. Sequences were annotated with PyIR, a Python wrapper for IgBLAST v1.9, and V/J genes and CDR3 were assigned using IMGT germline references. Reads were filtered out if the reads had weak V/J assignments (E-value above 1e-6), no CDR3, stop codons, out-of-frame junctions, or ambiguous translated residues. V3J clonotypes were defined as sequences sharing an identical inferred V gene, J gene, and CDR3 amino acid sequence. Percentage overlap between repertoires was computed as shared unique clonotypes divided by the size of the smaller repertoire. RTK rarefaction, the Chao1 estimator, and Recon v2.1 estimates of unobserved clonotypes were used to assess repertoire richness. OLGA was used to compute generation probabilities for all TCRbeta clonotypes that the gDNA method yielded from a handful of donors. Not all clones reach the TCRdb copy of this immuneACCESS table, which keeps in-frame sequences only. Checked studies attribute under half of the gap to unresolved V genes and leave the rest unexplained. The DNA was the basis for D and trimming; V, J and clone size are from that table. This sample is represented by some 900,000 clones; 76% of them were singletons. The top ten constitute about 1.5% of the sample.

The chain couples TRBV30 to TRBJ1-1; too little of a D gene remains to name it. The sequenced material came from memory CD4+ T cells sorted from blood. In light of the paper, this sample's cell subset or site label describes: CD45RA-negative fraction. The source is a man in his late teens or twenties in good health. The nucleotide sequence reads as follows: TGTGCCTGGAGTGTACTCGCTGAAGCTTTCTTT. It encodes CAWSVLAEAFF.